A selection of T cell receptor beta chains follows, all from one sample in a study of neurological immune-mediated disorders. TCRdb ran MiXCR on the 5' RACE reads and lists one entry per CDR3 protein. In the table there are 45,000 to 60,000 distinct CDR3 sequences, 2.5% of which are singletons. The source material was PBMCs. These receptor sequences come from a man aged 50 or older with multiple sclerosis. The CDR3 runs from the conserved cysteine through the conserved F or W. The order of the fields is V gene, J gene, D gene, clone size, CDR3 DNA, CDR3 protein. A D gene is named only where the DNA matches it firmly. Size values are once, few and many counts, or a class for expanded clones, and some rows have none.

TRBV20-1	TRBJ2-5	-	many	TGCAGTGCTAGAGATTGGCAGGGGCAAGAGACCCAGTACTTC	CSARDWQGQETQYF
TRBV20-1	TRBJ1-5	-	many	TGCAGTGCTAGGGGGCTCGGGGGCAATCAGCCCCAGCATTTT	CSARGLGGNQPQHF
TRBV27	TRBJ1-5	TRBD1	-	TGTGCCAGCAGTTTACGCCAGGGGGCCGGGTGGAGCAATCAGCCCCAGCATTTT	CASSLRQGAGWSNQPQHF
TRBV10-3	TRBJ1-1	-	many	TGTGCCATCAGTGAAATTAACAGGGACACTGAAGCTTTCTTT	CAISEINRDTEAFF
TRBV6-2/TRBV6-3	TRBJ2-7	-	many	TGTGCCAGCAGTTCGAAGGGGGGCTCCTACGAGCAGTACTTC	CASSSKGGSYEQYF
TRBV20-1	TRBJ2-7	-	many	TGCAGTGCCCGAAGCCCTACCGGCTCCTACGAGCAGTACTTC	CSARSPTGSYEQYF
TRBV12-3/TRBV12-4	TRBJ2-1	-	many	TGTGCCAGCAGCACAACCCTCAGGGATGTGGCAAATGAGCAGTTCTTC	CASSTTLRDVANEQFF
TRBV7-3	TRBJ1-2	-	many	TGTGCCAGCAGCCGTGGCCTTAACTATGGCTACACCTTC	CASSRGLNYGYTF
TRBV30	TRBJ1-4	-	-	TGTGCCTGGACAGCAGTCAGTGAAAAACTGTTTTTT	CAWTAVSEKLFF
TRBV5-1	TRBJ2-1	TRBD2	many	TGCGCCAGCAGCTTGTGGCGGGGGGTCTCCTACAATGAGCAGTTCTTC	CASSLWRGVSYNEQFF
TRBV9	TRBJ1-2	-	many	TGTGCCAGCAGCGTAGTACAGGACTATGGCTACACCTTC	CASSVVQDYGYTF
TRBV20-1	TRBJ2-2	-	many	TGCAGTGCTAGAGTTTGGCCGTTGAACACCGGGGAGCTGTTTTTT	CSARVWPLNTGELFF
TRBV7-2	TRBJ1-4	-	many	TGTGCCAGCAGCTTACCCGGGACGGCAACTAATGAAAAACTGTTTTTT	CASSLPGTATNEKLFF
TRBV3-1	TRBJ2-7	-	many	TGTGCCAGCAGCCAAGAAGGGGCTTCGGTAAAATTCGAGCAGTACTTC	CASSQEGASVKFEQYF
TRBV28	TRBJ2-7	TRBD1	many	TGTGCCTGCTTCGGACAGGGAAGCTACGAGCAGTACTTC	CACFGQGSYEQYF
TRBV29-1	TRBJ2-5	TRBD2	many	TGCAGCGCGATCGGGACTAGCGGGGCCGGGAAGACCCAGTACTTC	CSAIGTSGAGKTQYF
TRBV10-3	TRBJ1-1	-	many	TGTGCCATCAGTGAGTCGGGGGACACTGAAGCTTTCTTT	CAISESGDTEAFF
TRBV30	TRBJ1-1	-	many	TGTGCCTGGAGTAAGGGCGGAGACACTGAAGCTTTCTTT	CAWSKGGDTEAFF
TRBV2	TRBJ2-7	-	many	TGTGCCAGCATACGGGACGGCTACGAGCAGTACTTC	CASIRDGYEQYF
TRBV20-1	TRBJ2-7	TRBD1	many	TGCAGTGTCATGACCGGGACAGGGGCATTCCACGAGCAGTACTTC	CSVMTGTGAFHEQYF
TRBV3-1	TRBJ1-1	-	many	TGTGCCAGCAGCCCGGGGGCGGTAGGCACTGAAGCTTTCTTT	CASSPGAVGTEAFF
TRBV19	TRBJ1-1	-	-	TGTGCCAGTAGTATGGGGGGGAGCATGAACACTGAAGCTTTCTTT	CASSMGGSMNTEAFF
TRBV7-4	TRBJ1-5	-	many	TGTGCCAGCAGCTTGGGCAGGGTGAGCAATCAGCCCCAGCATTTT	CASSLGRVSNQPQHF
TRBV10-3	TRBJ2-7	TRBD1	many	TGTGCCATCAGTGAGCCCGGGACAGGGGTCGAGCAGTACTTC	CAISEPGTGVEQYF
TRBV20-1	TRBJ1-5	-	-	TGCAGTGCTAGTGCCGGGGCGGGCAATCAGCCCCAGCATTTT	CSASAGAGNQPQHF
TRBV7-2	TRBJ1-1	TRBD1	many	TGTGCCAGCAGCCGGGACAGGGAGACTGAAGCTTTCTTT	CASSRDRETEAFF
TRBV7-6	TRBJ2-7	TRBD2	many	TGTGCCAGCAGCCCTCGCGGCGGGGGCTCCTACGAGCAGTACTTC	CASSPRGGGSYEQYF